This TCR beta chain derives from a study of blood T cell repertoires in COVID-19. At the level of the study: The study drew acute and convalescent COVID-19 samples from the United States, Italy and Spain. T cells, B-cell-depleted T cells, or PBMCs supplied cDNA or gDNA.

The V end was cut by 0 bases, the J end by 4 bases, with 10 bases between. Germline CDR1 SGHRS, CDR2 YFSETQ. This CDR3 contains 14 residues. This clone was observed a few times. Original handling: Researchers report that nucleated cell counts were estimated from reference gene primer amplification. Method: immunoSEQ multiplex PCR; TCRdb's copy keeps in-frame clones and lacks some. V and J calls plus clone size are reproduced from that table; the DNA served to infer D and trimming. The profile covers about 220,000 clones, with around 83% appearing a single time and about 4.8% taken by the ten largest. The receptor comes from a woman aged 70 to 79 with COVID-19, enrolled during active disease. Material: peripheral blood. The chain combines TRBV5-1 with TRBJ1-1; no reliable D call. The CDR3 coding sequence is TGCGCCAGCAGCTTGGGGGAGGTTGGCACTGAAGCTTTCTTT. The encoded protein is CASSLGEVGTEAFF.